This is a list of T cell receptor beta chains from one sample in a study of STAT5B mutations in CD4+ large granular lymphocyte leukemia. Sequencing was performed with immunoSEQ multiplex PCR; in TCRdb, only in-frame clones are kept and a portion is missing. The sample shows tens of thousands of clones, about 70% of them seen only once. Input material: CD4+ T cells from blood buffy coats. The receptors come from a human donor in good health. The CDR3 runs from the conserved cysteine through the conserved F or W. Fields, in order: clone size, J gene, D gene, V gene, CDR3 length, CDR3 DNA, CDR3 protein. A D gene is named only where the DNA matches it firmly. Clone size is given for some rows only: seen once, a few or many times, or a class if the clone is expanded.

NA,TRBJ2-3,TRBD2,TRBV7-2,16,TGTGCCAGCAGCTTTCTAGCGGGGGCGCTTCCAGATACGCAGTATTTT,CASSFLAGALPDTQYF
NA,TRBJ2-3,NA,TRBV10-3,16,TGTGCCATCAGTGAGTTGAGGGGACGGAGCACAGATACGCAGTATTTT,CAISELRGRSTDTQYF
NA,TRBJ2-5,TRBD1,TRBV27,14,TGTGCCAGCGAACATGGGACAGACGGAGAGACCCAGTACTTC,CASEHGTDGETQYF
NA,TRBJ2-3,NA,TRBV18,16,TGTGCCAGCTCACCTTGGCGTGACCCTAGGGTAGATACGCAGTATTTT,CASSPWRDPRVDTQYF
NA,TRBJ1-1,NA,TRBV19,12,TGTGCCAGTAAGAACAGAAACACTGAAGCTTTCTTT,CASKNRNTEAFF
NA,TRBJ2-7,TRBD2,TRBV5-4,15,TGTGCCAGCAGCTTGGATCGCGGGGGGACCTACGAGCAGTACTTC,CASSLDRGGTYEQYF
few,TRBJ1-5,TRBD1,TRBV2,15,TGTGCCAGCAGAGTAGAGGGGGCGCGCAATCAGCCCCAGCATTTT,CASRVEGARNQPQHF
NA,TRBJ2-5,TRBD2,TRBV7-2,16,TGTGCCAGCACCGAGGGATGGGCGGGAGACCAAGAGACCCAGTACTTC,CASTEGWAGDQETQYF
NA,TRBJ2-5,TRBD2,TRBV7-2,14,TGTGCCAGCAGCTCATCAGCGGGGCAAGAGACCCAGTACTTC,CASSSSAGQETQYF
NA,TRBJ2-7,NA,TRBV18,13,TGTGCCAGCTCACGGGGGAACGAGTACGAGCAGTACTTC,CASSRGNEYEQYF
NA,TRBJ2-7,TRBD1,TRBV29-1,14,TGCAGCGTTTGGGGACAGGGAAGCTCCTACGAGCAGTACTTC,CSVWGQGSSYEQYF
NA,TRBJ1-6,TRBD1,TRBV28,13,TGTGCCAGCCGGGACAGCCGTTATTCACCCCTCCACTTT,CASRDSRYSPLHF
NA,TRBJ1-1,NA,TRBV7-2,14,TGTGCCAGCAGCCTCGGACAGCGGAACACTGAAGCTTTCTTT,CASSLGQRNTEAFF
NA,TRBJ1-2,TRBD1,TRBV27,15,TGTGCCAGCAGTTTAAAAGGGGGCCCGTACTATGGCTACACCTTC,CASSLKGGPYYGYTF
NA,TRBJ1-2,NA,TRBV7-2,16,TGTGCCAGCAGCTTAGGGGCCCCGGGCGTGGACTATGGCTACACCTTC,CASSLGAPGVDYGYTF
few,TRBJ1-1,NA,TRBV6-5,11,TGTGCCAGCAGGGGGTTGGATGAAGCTTTCTTT,CASRGLDEAFF
NA,TRBJ2-6,NA,TRBV7-3,16,TGTGCCAGCAGCCAGGGGCGGACCTCTGGGGCCAACGTCCTGACTTTC,CASSQGRTSGANVLTF
NA,TRBJ1-4,NA,TRBV4-3,12,TGCGCCAGCAGCCCGGGTAATGAAAAACTGTTTTTT,CASSPGNEKLFF
NA,TRBJ2-3,TRBD2,TRBV5-1,17,TGCGCCAGCAGCTTGGGGATAGCGGGGTCTGACACAGATACGCAGTATTTT,CASSLGIAGSDTDTQYF
once,TRBJ2-3,NA,TRBV2,16,TGTGCCAGCAGTGATACGAGGGGTAGAGGCACAGATACGCAGTATTTT,CASSDTRGRGTDTQYF